This entry features one TCR beta chain sequence. This sample was included in a study of blood T cell repertoires in COVID-19. The CDR3 is made up of 16 amino acids. Trimming removed 4 bases from V and 4 bases from J; junction bases left unmatched: 12. Germline CDR1 reads SGHAT; CDR2 reads FQDESV (reference sequence). Produced via immunoSEQ multiplex PCR; TCRdb's table is partial and in-frame only. The table includes around 300,000 clones, 86% detected once. The source material was peripheral blood. This clonotype was sampled from a woman in her 30s with active or convalescent COVID-19. The J gene is TRBJ2-5, the V gene TRBV11-1, with 7 positions matching TRBD1. The CDR3 here is CASSSLKSGGRETQYF. The CDR3 DNA reads as TGTGCCAGCAGCTCCCTTAAATCAGGGGGAAGAGAGACCCAGTACTTC.